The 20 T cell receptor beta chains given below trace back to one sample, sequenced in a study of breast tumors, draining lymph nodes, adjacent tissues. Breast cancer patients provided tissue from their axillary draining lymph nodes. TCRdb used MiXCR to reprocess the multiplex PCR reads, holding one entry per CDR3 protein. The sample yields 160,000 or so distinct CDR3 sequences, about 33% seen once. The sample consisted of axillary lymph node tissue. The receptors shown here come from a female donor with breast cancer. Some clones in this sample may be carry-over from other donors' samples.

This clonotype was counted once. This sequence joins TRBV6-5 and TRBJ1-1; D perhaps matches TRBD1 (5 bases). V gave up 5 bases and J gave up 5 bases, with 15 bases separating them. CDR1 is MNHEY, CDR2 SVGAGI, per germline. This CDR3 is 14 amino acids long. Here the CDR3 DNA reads TGTGCCAGCAGTCACGTATCAGGGCGTACTGAAGCTTTCTTT. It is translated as CASSHVSGRTEAFF.

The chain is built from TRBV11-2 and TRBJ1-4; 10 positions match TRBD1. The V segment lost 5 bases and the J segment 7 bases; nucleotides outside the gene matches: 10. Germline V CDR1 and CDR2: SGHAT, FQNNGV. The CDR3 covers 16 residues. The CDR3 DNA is TGTGCCAGCAGCACCGGGACAGGGGTAAAAGGTGAAAAACTGTTTTTT. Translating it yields CASSTGTGVKGEKLFF.

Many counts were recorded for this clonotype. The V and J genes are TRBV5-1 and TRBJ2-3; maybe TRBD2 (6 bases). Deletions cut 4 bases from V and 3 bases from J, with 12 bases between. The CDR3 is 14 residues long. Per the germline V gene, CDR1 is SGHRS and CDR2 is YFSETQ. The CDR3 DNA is TGCGCCAGCAGCCCGGGGGAAGGGACAGATACGCAGTATTTT. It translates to CASSPGEGTDTQYF.

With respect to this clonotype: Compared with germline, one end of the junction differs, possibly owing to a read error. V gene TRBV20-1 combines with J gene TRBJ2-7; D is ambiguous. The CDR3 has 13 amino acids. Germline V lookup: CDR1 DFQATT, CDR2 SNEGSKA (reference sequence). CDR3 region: CSARDTKAYEQCF. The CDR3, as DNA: TGCAGTGCTAGAGATACCAAGGCTTACGAGCAGTGCTTC.

The CDR3 nucleotides read TGTGCCAGCAGTGGAGATACGCAGTATTTT. As protein: CASSGDTQYF. The chain has TRBV12-3 or TRBV12-4 and TRBJ2-3; no definite D call. The CDR3 length is 10 residues. With 5 bases removed from V and 5 bases from J, the gap between germline ends came to 2 bases.

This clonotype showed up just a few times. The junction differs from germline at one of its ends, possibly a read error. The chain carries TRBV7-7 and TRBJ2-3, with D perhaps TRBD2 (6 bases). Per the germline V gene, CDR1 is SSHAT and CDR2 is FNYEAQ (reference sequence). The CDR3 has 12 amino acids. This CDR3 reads CASSSGRDTQYF. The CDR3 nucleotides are TGTGCTAGCAGTTCAGGGAGGGATACGCAGTATTTT.

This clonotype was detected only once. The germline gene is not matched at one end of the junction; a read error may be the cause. CDR3 in amino acids: CASSFQGVSAYDYTF. The CDR3 nucleotides are TGTGCCAGCAGCTTCCAAGGGGTTAGTGCCTATGACTACACCTTC. The rearrangement uses TRBV7-9 and TRBJ1-2; D may be TRBD1 (5 bases). The germline CDR1 and CDR2 sequences are SEHNR and FQNEAQ (reference sequence). The CDR3 spans 15 residues.

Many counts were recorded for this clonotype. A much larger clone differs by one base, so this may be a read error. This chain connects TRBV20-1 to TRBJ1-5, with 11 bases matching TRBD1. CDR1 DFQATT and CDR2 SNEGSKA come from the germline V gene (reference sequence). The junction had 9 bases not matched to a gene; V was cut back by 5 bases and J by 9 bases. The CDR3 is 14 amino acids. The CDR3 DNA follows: TGCAGTGCTGGCGGACAGGGGGCTGGACCGCCCCAGCATTTT. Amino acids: CSAGGQGAGPPQHF.

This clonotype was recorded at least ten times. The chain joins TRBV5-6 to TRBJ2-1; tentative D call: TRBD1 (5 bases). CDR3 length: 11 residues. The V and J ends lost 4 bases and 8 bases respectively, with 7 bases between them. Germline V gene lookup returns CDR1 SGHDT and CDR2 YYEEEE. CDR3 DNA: TGTGCCAGCAGCCTGACAGATGAGCAGTTCTTC. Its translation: CASSLTDEQFF. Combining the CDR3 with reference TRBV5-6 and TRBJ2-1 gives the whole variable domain DAGVTQSPTHLIKTRGQQVTLRCSPKSGHDTVSWYQQALGQGPQFIFQYYEEEERQRGNFPDRFSGHQFPNYSSELNVNALLLGDSALYLCASSLTDEQFFGPGTRLTVL.

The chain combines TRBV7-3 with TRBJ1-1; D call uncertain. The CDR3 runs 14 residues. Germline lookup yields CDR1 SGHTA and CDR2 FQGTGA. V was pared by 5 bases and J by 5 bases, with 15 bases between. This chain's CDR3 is CASSHLEVRTEAFF. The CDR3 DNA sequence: TGTGCCAGCAGCCATTTAGAAGTAAGGACTGAAGCTTTCTTT.

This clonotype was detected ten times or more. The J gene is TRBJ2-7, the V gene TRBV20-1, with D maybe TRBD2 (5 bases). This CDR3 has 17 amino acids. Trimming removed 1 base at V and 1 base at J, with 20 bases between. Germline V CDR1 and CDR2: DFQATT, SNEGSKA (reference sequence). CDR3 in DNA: TGCAGTGCTAGAGCTGTCTCCGATCCCCGGGGATCCTACGAGCAGTACTTC. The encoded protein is CSARAVSDPRGSYEQYF.

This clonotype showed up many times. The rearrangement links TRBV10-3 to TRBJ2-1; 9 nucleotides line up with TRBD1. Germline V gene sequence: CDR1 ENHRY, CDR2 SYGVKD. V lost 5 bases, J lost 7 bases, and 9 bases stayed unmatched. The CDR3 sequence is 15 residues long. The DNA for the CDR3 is TGTGCCATCAGTCAACAGGGGGCCCCTGAAAATGAGCAGTTCTTC. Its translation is CAISQQGAPENEQFF.

The DNA of the CDR3 is TGTGCCAGCAGTTCTGGTGCTGGGCATGAGCAGTTCTTC. Translation gives CASSSGAGHEQFF. This sequence joins TRBV12-3 or TRBV12-4 and TRBJ2-1, with no clear D. The CDR3 runs 13 residues. With 4 bases removed from V and 8 bases from J, the gap between germline ends came to 12 bases.

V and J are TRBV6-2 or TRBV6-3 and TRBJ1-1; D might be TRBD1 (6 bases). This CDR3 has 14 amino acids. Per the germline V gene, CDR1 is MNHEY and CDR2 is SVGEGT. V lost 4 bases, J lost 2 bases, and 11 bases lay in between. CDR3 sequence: CASSSHGGNTEAFF. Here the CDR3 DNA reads TGTGCCAGCAGTTCTCACGGGGGCAACACTGAAGCTTTCTTT.

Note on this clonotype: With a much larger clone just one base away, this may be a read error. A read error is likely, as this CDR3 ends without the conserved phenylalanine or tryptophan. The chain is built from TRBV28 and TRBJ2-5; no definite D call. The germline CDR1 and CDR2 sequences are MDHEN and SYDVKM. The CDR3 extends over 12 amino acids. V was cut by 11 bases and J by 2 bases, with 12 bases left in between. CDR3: CAPRVGQETQYS. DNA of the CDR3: TGTGCCCCAAGGGTTGGTCAAGAGACCCAGTACTCC.

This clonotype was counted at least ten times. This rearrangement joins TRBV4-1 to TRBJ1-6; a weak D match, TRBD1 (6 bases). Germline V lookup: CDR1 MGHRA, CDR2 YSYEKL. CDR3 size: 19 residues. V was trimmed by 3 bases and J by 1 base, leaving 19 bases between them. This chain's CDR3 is CASSHPTRGSGSYNSPLHF. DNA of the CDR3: TGCGCCAGCAGCCATCCCACGAGGGGGTCTGGATCCTATAATTCACCCCTCCACTTT.

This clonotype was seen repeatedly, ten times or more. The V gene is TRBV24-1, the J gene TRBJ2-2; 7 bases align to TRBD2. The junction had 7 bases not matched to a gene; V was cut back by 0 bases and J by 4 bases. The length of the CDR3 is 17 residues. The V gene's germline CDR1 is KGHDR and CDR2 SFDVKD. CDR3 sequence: CATSDLPSGGGTGELFF. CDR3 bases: TGTGCCACCAGTGATTTGCCCTCGGGGGGTGGCACCGGGGAGCTGTTTTTT.

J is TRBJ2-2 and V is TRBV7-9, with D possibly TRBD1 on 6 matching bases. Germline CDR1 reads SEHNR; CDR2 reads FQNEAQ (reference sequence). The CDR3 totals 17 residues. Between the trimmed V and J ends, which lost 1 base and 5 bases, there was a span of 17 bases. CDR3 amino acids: CASSLGTAAGATGELFF. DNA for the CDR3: TGTGCCAGCAGCTTAGGGACCGCGGCAGGGGCTACCGGGGAGCTGTTTTTT.

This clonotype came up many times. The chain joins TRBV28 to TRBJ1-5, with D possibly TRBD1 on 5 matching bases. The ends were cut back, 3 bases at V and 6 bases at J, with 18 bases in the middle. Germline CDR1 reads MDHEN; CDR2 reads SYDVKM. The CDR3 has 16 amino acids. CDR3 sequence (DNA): TGTGCCAGCAGTTTTCGTAAGGGAGGGGCGGTTCAGCCCCAGCATTTT. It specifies CASSFRKGGAVQPQHF.

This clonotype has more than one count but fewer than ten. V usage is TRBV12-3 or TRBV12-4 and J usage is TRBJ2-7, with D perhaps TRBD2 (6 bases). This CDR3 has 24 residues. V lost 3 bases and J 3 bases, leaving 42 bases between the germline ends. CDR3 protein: CASSFFGGYLDPPKGTLGLYEQYF. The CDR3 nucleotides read TGTGCCAGCAGTTTTTTTGGCGGATACCTAGACCCCCCAAAGGGGACTTTAGGACTCTACGAGCAGTACTTC.